The 28 T cell receptor beta chains given below trace back to one sample, sequenced in a study of cytomegalovirus exposure and HLA in healthy donors. Sequenced by immunoSEQ multiplex PCR; TCRdb stores in-frame clones only, minus some. In the table there are some 210,000 clones, about nine tenths of which are singletons. The sequenced material came from PBMCs. Receptor source: a young woman in good health and CMV-seropositive.

The V and J genes are TRBV30 and TRBJ1-2; D is unclear. The germline V and J ends were trimmed by 8 bases and 8 bases, with 21 bases remaining between them. Germline V gives CDR1 GTSNPN, CDR2 SVGIG (reference sequence). The CDR3 spans 13 residues. CDR3 protein: CAGTSGIGSGYTF. In nucleotides, the CDR3 is TGTGCCGGAACTTCCGGGATCGGTTCAGGCTACACCTTC.

This clone was detected once. This chain connects TRBV28 to TRBJ1-5; unclear D gene. The CDR3 spans 15 residues. The V gene's germline CDR1 is MDHEN and CDR2 SYDVKM. Between the trimmed V and J ends, which lost 7 bases and 6 bases, there was a span of 19 bases. The CDR3 DNA is TGTGCCAGCAATCTGACCCCCGAGGGTGGTCAGCCCCAGCATTTT. It translates to CASNLTPEGGQPQHF.

The chain uses TRBV29-1 and TRBJ1-1; TRBD1 agrees at 9 bases. J was trimmed by 3 bases and V by 2 bases; bases with no gene match: 4. The length of the CDR3 is 14 residues. Germline CDR1 reads SQVTM; CDR2 reads ANQGSEA. The CDR3: CSVETGGWDTEAFF. The DNA of the CDR3 is TGCAGCGTTGAAACAGGGGGCTGGGACACTGAAGCTTTCTTT.

This chain connects TRBV7-9 to TRBJ1-3; D is unclear. This CDR3 spans 12 amino acids. Between the trimmed V and J ends, which lost 1 base and 7 bases, there was a span of 5 bases. Germline V lookup: CDR1 SEHNR, CDR2 FQNEAQ (reference sequence). This CDR3 is CASSLDRNTIYF. CDR3 DNA: TGTGCCAGCAGCTTAGACCGGAACACCATATATTTT.

V usage is TRBV11-2 and J usage is TRBJ2-3; 15 bases line up with TRBD2. CDR1 SGHAT and CDR2 FQNNGV come from the germline V gene. The CDR3 loop spans 16 amino acids. V was clipped by 5 bases and J by 5 bases; unmatched bases: 5. This CDR3 is CASSPGLAGGGDTQYF. The CDR3 coding sequence is TGTGCCAGCAGCCCGGGACTAGCGGGAGGAGGAGATACGCAGTATTTT.

The rearrangement joins TRBV9 to TRBJ1-3, with TRBD1 matching 7 bases. Unmatched junction bases numbered 11, after V lost 4 bases and J lost 7 bases. Germline V gene data show CDR1 as SGDLS and CDR2 as YYNGEE. This CDR3 contains 15 residues. CDR3 sequence: CASSPRRDSGNTIYF. CDR3 bases: TGTGCCAGCAGCCCGAGGAGGGACAGTGGGAACACCATATATTTT.

The J gene is TRBJ1-5, the V gene TRBV4-1, with TRBD1 as a possible D gene (5 bases). Trimming removed 0 bases at V and 2 bases at J, with 14 bases between. The CDR3 covers 17 residues. From germline, CDR1 is MGHRA and CDR2 YSYEKL. The CDR3 protein is CASSQDRSGRGNQPQHF. The CDR3, as DNA: TGCGCCAGCAGCCAAGACAGATCCGGCAGGGGCAATCAGCCCCAGCATTTT.

This chain links TRBV7-9 with TRBJ2-7; 13 bases are shared with TRBD2. The J segment lost 4 bases and the V segment lost 7 bases, leaving 13 bases of the junction unmatched. This CDR3 is built from 17 residues. Germline V gene lookup returns CDR1 SEHNR and CDR2 FQNEAQ (reference sequence). CDR3 DNA sequence: TGTGCCAGCAAAGAGGGACTAGCGGGATCAGCGGAGTACGAGCAGTACTTC. Its protein is CASKEGLAGSAEYEQYF.

This clone was seen a handful of times. The chain recombines TRBV7-9 with TRBJ1-2; a possible D gene is TRBD1 (5 bases). The length of the CDR3 is 14 residues. V dropped 1 base and J dropped 8 bases, with 14 bases sitting between them. Looked up from germline, CDR1 is SEHNR and CDR2 is FQNEAQ (reference sequence). The CDR3 sequence is CASSLVWGGVGYTF. The CDR3 nucleotides are TGTGCCAGCAGCTTAGTCTGGGGGGGGGTCGGCTACACCTTC. The whole variable domain, remainder taken from reference TRBV7-9 and TRBJ1-2, is DTGVSQNPRHKITKRGQNVTFRCDPISEHNRLYWYRQTLGQGPEFLTYFQNEAQLEKSRLLSDRFSAERPKGSFSTLEIQRTEQGDSAMYLCASSLVWGGVGYTFGSGTRLTVV.

As concerns this clone: The sample has other DNA sequences that encode this CDR3 too. V and J are TRBV27 and TRBJ2-1; 15 bases map to TRBD2. Germline V gives CDR1 MNHEY, CDR2 SMNVEV (reference sequence). V trimming: 5 bases; J trimming: 7 bases; junction bases outside the gene matches: 3. The length of the CDR3 is 15 residues. As DNA, the CDR3 is TGTGCCAGCAGTCTCGGGACTAGCGGGGGGAATGAGCAGTTCTTC. Translation: CASSLGTSGGNEQFF.

The rearrangement uses TRBV4-1 and TRBJ2-7; D may be TRBD2 (6 bases). Germline V gene data show CDR1 as MGHRA and CDR2 as YSYEKL. The CDR3 runs to 17 residues. The ends were cut back, 1 base at V and 2 bases at J, with 18 bases in the middle. The CDR3: CASSQGPPIGGAYEQYF. In DNA, the CDR3 is TGCGCCAGCAGCCAAGGACCCCCGATAGGAGGGGCCTACGAGCAGTACTTC.

On this clone: The same CDR3 also results from other DNA sequences found in this sample. V and J are TRBV27 and TRBJ2-7; maybe TRBD2 (6 bases). This CDR3 contains 13 residues. CDR1 MNHEY and CDR2 SMNVEV come from the germline V gene (reference sequence). V shed 5 bases and J shed 0 bases, with 8 bases lying between them. CDR3 residues: CASSSGSSYEQYF. In DNA, the CDR3 is TGTGCCAGCAGTAGCGGGTCCTCCTACGAGCAGTACTTC.

The V call is TRBV6-5, the J call TRBJ1-1; D is unresolved. Germline CDR1 reads MNHEY; CDR2 reads SVGAGI. Between the trimmed V and J ends, which lost 0 bases and 5 bases, there was a span of 7 bases. The CDR3 has 13 amino acids. CDR3: CASSYSVGTEAFF. CDR3 nucleotides: TGTGCCAGCAGTTACTCGGTCGGGACTGAAGCTTTCTTT.

The chain carries TRBV5-1 and TRBJ1-2; D gene ambiguous. Germline-derived CDR1 and CDR2 are SGHRS and YFSETQ. This CDR3 region has 14 residues. Trimming cost V 2 bases and J 8 bases, with 16 bases left between them. The DNA of the CDR3 is TGCGCCAGCAGCTTCCTCAACGACTCTCCGGGCTACACCTTC. Amino acid sequence: CASSFLNDSPGYTF. Full variable domain (outside the CDR3, taken from reference TRBV5-1 and TRBJ1-2): KAGVTQTPRYLIKTRGQQVTLSCSPISGHRSVSWYQQTPGQGLQFLFEYFSETQRNKGNFPGRFSGRQFSNSRSEMNVSTLELGDSALYLCASSFLNDSPGYTFGSGTRLTVV.

This chain uses TRBV28 with TRBJ2-2, with 7 bases that match TRBD2. The V gene's germline CDR1 is MDHEN and CDR2 SYDVKM. V lost 3 bases and J lost 7; bases outside the gene matches: 5. The CDR3 runs 14 residues. The CDR3 coding sequence is TGTGCCAGCAGTTTTCAAAGCGGGAACGGGGAGCTGTTTTTT. This sequence encodes CASSFQSGNGELFF.

The V gene is TRBV28, the J gene TRBJ2-5; 7 nucleotides align to TRBD1. Trimming took 5 bases from V and 4 from J; bases not matched to a gene: 7. Per the germline V gene, CDR1 is MDHEN and CDR2 is SYDVKM. The CDR3 spans 14 residues. The chain's CDR3 is CASSVTGVGETQYF. The CDR3 bases are TGTGCCAGCAGTGTTACAGGGGTGGGAGAGACCCAGTACTTC.

The rearrangement links TRBV28 to TRBJ2-7, with TRBD2 identical over 13 bases. J gave up 5 bases and V 6 bases, and 10 bases lay outside the gene matches. CDR3 length: 16 amino acids. CDR1 MDHEN and CDR2 SYDVKM come from the germline V gene. The CDR3 coding sequence is TGTGCCAGCAGATCCGGACTAGCGGGAGCTCTCCACGAGCAGTACTTC. This sequence encodes CASRSGLAGALHEQYF.

The chain recombines TRBV4-1 with TRBJ2-3; D perhaps matches TRBD1 (6 bases). The CDR3 has 16 amino acids. V lost 5 bases to trimming and J lost 4 bases, with 19 bases between them. Germline assignment: CDR1 MGHRA and CDR2 YSYEKL. CDR3 DNA: TGCGCCAGCAGCTTAACCGGGACACAGGAGGCAGATACGCAGTATTTT. Translated, it gives CASSLTGTQEADTQYF.

This clone was picked up one time. The chain couples TRBV6-6 to TRBJ2-1, with a tentative D call TRBD1 (6 bases). The V gene lost 5 bases and the J gene lost 6 bases, with 17 bases spanning the gap. CDR1 MNHNY and CDR2 SVGAGI come from the germline V gene (reference sequence). The CDR3 length is 15 residues. The CDR3 spells CASSRKGQFSNEQFF. CDR3 DNA sequence: TGTGCCAGCAGTCGAAAAGGACAGTTCTCCAATGAGCAGTTCTTC.

The chain combines TRBV9 with TRBJ1-1, with D possibly TRBD1 on 5 matching bases. CDR1 is SGDLS and CDR2 is YYNGEE in the germline V gene. Trimming cost V 3 bases and J 3 bases, with 12 bases left between them. There are 14 residues in the CDR3. DNA for the CDR3: TGTGCCAGCAGCGAAGGGGCAGTCTACACTGAAGCTTTCTTT. It is translated as CASSEGAVYTEAFF.

The chain recombines TRBV19 with TRBJ1-1; D remains unclear. Between the trimmed V and J ends, which lost 5 bases and 3 bases, there was a span of 16 bases. The V gene's germline CDR1 is LNHDA and CDR2 SQIVND (reference sequence). There are 15 residues in the CDR3. Here the CDR3 reads CASSLALRSDTEAFF. CDR3 coding DNA: TGTGCCAGTAGTCTCGCCCTGAGATCGGACACTGAAGCTTTCTTT.

The CDR3 region has the DNA TGTGCCAGCAGTTACGGGGAGGGAAATACGCAGTATTTT. Translation: CASSYGEGNTQYF. V and J are TRBV6-5 and TRBJ2-3; 7 bases line up with TRBD2. From germline, CDR1 is MNHEY and CDR2 SVGAGI. CDR3 length equals 13 residues. The ends lost 2 bases at V and 7 bases at J; junction bases unmatched: 3.

V gene TRBV7-6 combines with J gene TRBJ2-2, with TRBD2 matching over 7 bases. Germline trimming cut 2 bases from V and 5 bases from J; bases unmatched to any gene: 5. Germline values: CDR1 SGHVS, CDR2 FNYEAQ. CDR3 length: 15 residues. The CDR3 DNA reads TGTGCCAGCAGCTTAACATTGGGGGGGACCGGGGAGCTGTTTTTT. Its translation: CASSLTLGGTGELFF.

This clone was seen more than once but under ten times. This sample also contains other DNA sequences that code for the same CDR3. The J gene is TRBJ1-1, the V gene TRBV5-1, with D possibly being TRBD1 (5 bases). The CDR3 extends over 14 amino acids. V was pared by 4 bases and J by 3 bases, with 13 bases between. CDR1 and CDR2 from the germline V gene are SGHRS and YFSETQ. The CDR3 coding sequence is TGCGCCAGCAGCCCCGCCGGGGGTTACACTGAAGCTTTCTTT. Protein: CASSPAGGYTEAFF.

The chain carries TRBV7-2 and TRBJ2-5; D perhaps matches TRBD2 (5 bases). The germline V gene encodes CDR1 SGHTA and CDR2 FQGNSA. Trimming took 1 base from V and 3 from J, leaving 9 bases between them. This CDR3 has 14 amino acids. The CDR3 sequence is CASSLGTYKETQYF. The DNA of the CDR3 is TGTGCCAGCAGCTTAGGGACTTATAAAGAGACCCAGTACTTC.

The V gene is TRBV30, the J gene TRBJ1-1; D is possibly TRBD1 (5 bases). Looked up from germline, CDR1 is GTSNPN and CDR2 is SVGIG (reference sequence). V was clipped by 1 base and J by 0 bases, with 6 bases between them. CDR3 length equals 13 residues. CDR3 in DNA: TGTGCCTGGAGTGAACAGGTGAACACTGAAGCTTTCTTT. This gives the protein CAWSEQVNTEAFF.

This chain joins TRBV11-2 and TRBJ1-1; D is unclear. V lost 2 bases and J 10 bases, leaving 14 bases between the germline ends. Germline V gene sequence: CDR1 SGHAT, CDR2 FQNNGV. The CDR3 is 13 amino acids. CDR3: CASSLNKRYGAFF. In DNA form, the CDR3 reads TGTGCCAGCAGCTTAAACAAGCGATACGGAGCTTTCTTT. Variable domain in full (rest from reference TRBV11-2 and TRBJ1-1): EAGVAQSPRYKIIEKRQSVAFWCNPISGHATLYWYQQILGQGPKLLIQFQNNGVVDDSQLPKDRFSAERLKGVDSTLKIQPAKLEDSAVYLCASSLNKRYGAFFGQGTRLTVV.

The chain joins TRBV10-3 to TRBJ2-1, with 8 bases aligning to TRBD1. After removal of 6 bases from V and 5 bases from J, the junction contained 6 bases not matched to a gene. Germline V gene sequence: CDR1 ENHRY, CDR2 SYGVKD. This CDR3 contains 14 residues. CDR3 coding DNA: TGTGCCATCAGCCCGGGACAGGCAAACAATGAGCAGTTCTTC. Translated, it gives CAISPGQANNEQFF.